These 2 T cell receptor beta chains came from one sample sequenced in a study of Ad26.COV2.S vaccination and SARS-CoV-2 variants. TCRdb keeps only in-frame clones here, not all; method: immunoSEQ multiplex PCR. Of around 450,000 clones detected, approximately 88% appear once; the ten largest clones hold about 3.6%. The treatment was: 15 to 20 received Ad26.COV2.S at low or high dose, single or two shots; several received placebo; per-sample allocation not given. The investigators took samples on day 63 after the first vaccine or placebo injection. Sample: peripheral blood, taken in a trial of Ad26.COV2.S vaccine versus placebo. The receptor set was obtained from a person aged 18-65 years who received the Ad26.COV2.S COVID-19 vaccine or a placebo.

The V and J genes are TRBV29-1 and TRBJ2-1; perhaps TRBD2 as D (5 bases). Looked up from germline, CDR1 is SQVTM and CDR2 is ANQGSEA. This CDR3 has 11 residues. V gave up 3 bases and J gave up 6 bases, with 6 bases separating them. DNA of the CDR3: TGCAGCGTTGACACTAGCAATGAGCAGTTCTTC. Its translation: CSVDTSNEQFF.

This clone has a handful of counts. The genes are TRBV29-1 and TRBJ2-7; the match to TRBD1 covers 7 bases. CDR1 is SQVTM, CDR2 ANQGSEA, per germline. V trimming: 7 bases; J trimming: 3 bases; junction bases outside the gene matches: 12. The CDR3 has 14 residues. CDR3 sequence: CSAGTLGTVYEQYF. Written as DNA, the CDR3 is TGCAGCGCTGGTACCCTCGGGACAGTCTACGAGCAGTACTTC.